This TCR beta chain stems from a study of identical twins' blood T cells. A previously described protocol, modified, built RNA-based TCR cDNA libraries. TCRdb re-called the 5' RACE reads with MiXCR, one entry per CDR3 protein. The repertoire holds around 380,000 distinct CDR3 sequences, with more than 25% as singletons. Study-wide findings and caveats: Even for out-of-frame TCRbeta, twins reportedly shared V gene usage much more than unrelated donors. Top TCRbeta clonotypes were shared more with twin than unrelated donors.

Six healthy women, forming three identical twin pairs, donated samples. Turning to this clonotype: Its target is not known. A read error may produce the germline difference seen at one junction end.

Source material: PBMCs. This clonotype originated in a woman between 18 and 50 years old in good health.

The chain's CDR3 is CASSRFVSGDMQYF. The CDR3 DNA is TGTGCCAGCAGTAGATTCGTCTCGGGAGATATGCAGTATTTT. The V call is TRBV27, the J call TRBJ2-3; tentative D call: TRBD2 (6 bases). Per the germline V gene, CDR1 is MNHEY and CDR2 is SMNVEV (reference sequence). The CDR3 is 14 residues long.